What follows are 27 T cell receptor beta chains derived from one specimen sequenced in a study of T cell responses to AZD1222 COVID-19 vaccine. Sequencing used immunoSEQ multiplex PCR; TCRdb keeps in-frame clones, though not all of them. The sample lists 100,000 to 150,000 clones, around nine tenths occurring once. The source was peripheral blood, collected 28 days after the second dose of the MenACWY control vaccine. The source of these receptors is an adult who received the MenACWY meningococcal vaccine as a control.

The chain joins TRBV28 to TRBJ2-2; 10 nucleotides agree with TRBD1. Germline V gene data show CDR1 as MDHEN and CDR2 as SYDVKM. The length of the CDR3 is 15 residues. The V segment lost 10 bases and the J segment 9 bases; nucleotides outside the gene matches: 14. The CDR3 nucleotides are TGTGCCACCAAAGCACCGGGACAGGGGAACCGGGAGCTGTTTTTT. It codes for CATKAPGQGNRELFF.

This chain joins TRBV12-3 or TRBV12-4 and TRBJ2-4, with 9 positions matching TRBD1. This CDR3 region has 13 residues. V lost 6 bases to trimming and J lost 6 bases; unmatched junction nucleotides: 3. As DNA, the CDR3 is TGTGCCAGCAGCACGGGACAGGGAAACATTCAGTACTTC. It yields the protein CASSTGQGNIQYF.

In its sample, this clone was seen once. The V call is TRBV28, the J call TRBJ2-7; 11 bases match TRBD2. CDR1 and CDR2 (germline): MDHEN, SYDVKM. The trim removed 1 base at V and 3 bases at J, leaving 5 bases unmatched. CDR3 length equals 16 residues. CDR3 sequence reads: CASSLFALAGVYEQYF. As DNA, the CDR3 is TGTGCCAGCAGTTTATTCGCACTAGCGGGAGTCTACGAGCAGTACTTC.

Details on this clone: Other nucleotide sequences from this sample produce the same CDR3. The V gene is TRBV28, the J gene TRBJ1-5; 8 nucleotides align to TRBD1. Germline CDR1 and CDR2: MDHEN and SYDVKM. J lost 2 bases, V lost 3 bases, and 3 bases had no gene match. CDR3 length equals 15 residues. The CDR3 reads CASSFQGAGNQPQHF. The CDR3 DNA reads TGTGCCAGCAGTTTCCAGGGGGCAGGCAATCAGCCCCAGCATTTT.

The chain combines TRBV20-1 with TRBJ2-3, with D hard to call. Germline assignment: CDR1 DFQATT and CDR2 SNEGSKA (reference sequence). The CDR3 is 10 amino acids. Trimming cost V 4 bases and J 2 bases, with 1 base left between them. Here the CDR3 reads CSATTDTQYF. The DNA of the CDR3 is TGCAGTGCTACCACAGATACGCAGTATTTT.

The table lists this clone with a count of one. Here the CDR3 DNA reads TGCGCCAGCAGCCAAGATCGGGGGCATCAGCCCCAGCATTTT. It codes for CASSQDRGHQPQHF. The genes are TRBV4-1 and TRBJ1-5; tentative D call: TRBD1 (6 bases). The CDR3 loop spans 14 amino acids. The V gene's germline CDR1 is MGHRA and CDR2 YSYEKL. The V end lost 0 bases, the J end lost 5 bases, and 8 bases lay between the germline ends.

This rearrangement joins TRBV25-1 to TRBJ2-5, with D hard to call. Germline assignment: CDR1 MGHDK and CDR2 SYGVNS. The CDR3 is 12 amino acids. V was clipped by 6 bases and J by 4 bases, with 9 bases between them. The CDR3 is CASSPSRETQYF. CDR3 DNA sequence: TGTGCCAGCAGCCCATCAAGAGAGACCCAGTACTTC.

CDR3 in amino acids: CASSRSSGANTGELFF. The CDR3 region has the DNA TGTGCCAGTAGTAGATCTAGCGGGGCCAACACCGGGGAGCTGTTTTTT. The chain recombines TRBV19 with TRBJ2-2; 9 nucleotides align to TRBD2. The CDR3 runs 16 residues. The germline V gene encodes CDR1 LNHDA and CDR2 SQIVND (reference sequence). V lost 4 bases and J lost 2; bases outside the gene matches: 5. The variable domain in full, completed from reference TRBV19 and TRBJ2-2, reads DGGITQSPKYLFRKEGQNVTLSCEQNLNHDAMYWYRQDPGQGLRLIYYSQIVNDFQKGDIAEGYSVSREKKESFPLTVTSAQKNPTAFYLCASSRSSGANTGELFFGEGSRLTVL.

This clone has only a few counts. This sequence joins TRBV28 and TRBJ2-1; 11 bases line up with TRBD1. After removal of 5 bases from V and 10 bases from J, the junction contained 13 bases not matched to a gene. There are 16 residues in the CDR3. The germline CDR1 and CDR2 sequences are MDHEN and SYDVKM. The CDR3: CASSVPQGQGVKEQFF. The CDR3, as DNA: TGTGCCAGCAGTGTGCCTCAGGGACAGGGGGTGAAGGAGCAGTTCTTC.

The V call is TRBV15, the J call TRBJ2-2, with D perhaps matching TRBD1 or TRBD2 (6 bases each). CDR1 and CDR2 (germline): LNHNV, YYDKDF (reference sequence). Trimming stripped 7 bases from V and 1 base from J, with 10 bases between. The CDR3 consists of 14 residues. CDR3 amino acids: CATKRGVNTGELFF. The DNA for the CDR3 is TGTGCCACCAAGAGGGGGGTGAACACCGGGGAGCTGTTTTTT.

The rearrangement uses TRBV28 and TRBJ1-5, with a possible D match to TRBD1 (5 bases). V dropped 8 bases and J dropped 5 bases, with 16 bases sitting between them. CDR1 MDHEN and CDR2 SYDVKM come from the germline V gene. The CDR3 sequence is 14 residues long. The CDR3 region has the DNA TGTGCCAGCGAAAGACTCTTGGGGGATCAGCCCCAGCATTTT. This gives the protein CASERLLGDQPQHF.

The chain carries TRBV3-1 (or the pseudogene TRBV3-2) and TRBJ1-2; TRBD1 is a possible D gene (5 bases). Per germline, CDR1 LGHDT and CDR2 YNNKEL (reference sequence). V was pared by 6 bases and J by 4 bases, with 18 bases between. There are 15 residues in the CDR3. The CDR3 DNA follows: TGTGCCAGCAGTCCCGGCAGGGTTTCCGGCTATGGCTACACCTTC. Residues: CASSPGRVSGYGYTF.

The gene calls are TRBV10-3 and TRBJ1-2; TRBD1 aligns across 7 bases. Germline V gives CDR1 ENHRY, CDR2 SYGVKD. CDR3 length: 13 amino acids. V shed 3 bases, J shed 7 bases, and the junction held 5 bases outside the gene matches. CDR3 nucleotide sequence: TGTGCCATCAGTGACGACAGGGACACTGGCTACACCTTC. This codes for CAISDDRDTGYTF.

V is TRBV5-1 and J is TRBJ1-2, with 10 bases fitting TRBD1. With 5 bases clipped from V and 4 bases from J, the junction kept 11 bases outside the gene matches. The CDR3 extends over 16 amino acids. In germline, CDR1 is SGHRS, CDR2 YFSETQ. In DNA, the CDR3 is TGCGCCAGCAGTAATCGACAGGGGGCCATAGGCTATGGCTACACCTTC. Residues: CASSNRQGAIGYGYTF.

V is TRBV28 and J is TRBJ1-5; the D gene is possibly TRBD1 (6 bases). The V end lost 6 bases, the J end lost 3 bases, and 12 bases lay between the germline ends. The CDR3 runs 14 residues. The germline V gene encodes CDR1 MDHEN and CDR2 SYDVKM. DNA of the CDR3: TGTGCCAGCAGCCTCGGACAGATCAATCAGCCCCAGCATTTT. Residues: CASSLGQINQPQHF.

The chain recombines TRBV11-1 with TRBJ2-2, with a weak D call TRBD2 (5 bases). V gave up 3 bases and J gave up 6 bases, with 11 bases separating them. The CDR3 length is 14 residues. Germline V CDR1 and CDR2: SGHAT, FQDESV (reference sequence). For the CDR3, the DNA is TGTGCCAGCAGCTTTCGGGAACTGGCCGGGGAGCTGTTTTTT. It encodes CASSFRELAGELFF.

V is TRBV5-1 and J is TRBJ2-1; tentatively, D is TRBD2 (6 bases). Looked up from germline, CDR1 is SGHRS and CDR2 is YFSETQ. The CDR3 has 15 residues. The V and J ends lost 3 bases and 8 bases respectively, with 18 bases between them. In DNA form, the CDR3 reads TGCGCCAGCAGCTGGGTCGAACTAGCCCGCGATGAGCAGTTCTTC. It encodes CASSWVELARDEQFF.

The CDR3 loop reads CASSLDRGNTIYF. For the CDR3, the DNA is TGTGCCAGCAGCTTAGACAGGGGAAACACCATATATTTT. The gene calls are TRBV11-2 and TRBJ1-3, with D unclear. The CDR3 consists of 13 residues. The germline V and J ends were trimmed by 0 bases and 4 bases, with 4 bases remaining between them. Germline V gene sequence: CDR1 SGHAT, CDR2 FQNNGV.

The rearrangement joins TRBV11-2 to TRBJ2-3; 7 bases are a match to TRBD2. Germline V gene lookup returns CDR1 SGHAT and CDR2 FQNNGV. The V gene end was trimmed by 8 bases and the J gene end by 1 base; junction bases not matched to a gene: 15. The CDR3 is 17 residues long. In DNA, the CDR3 is TGTGCCAGCGGAGTGGGGGGGGTGGTTCTTGGCACAGATACGCAGTATTTT. The encoded protein is CASGVGGVVLGTDTQYF. The full variable domain, with the rest looked up from reference TRBV11-2 and TRBJ2-3, is EAGVAQSPRYKIIEKRQSVAFWCNPISGHATLYWYQQILGQGPKLLIQFQNNGVVDDSQLPKDRFSAERLKGVDSTLKIQPAKLEDSAVYLCASGVGGVVLGTDTQYFGPGTRLTVL.

This rearrangement joins TRBV7-9 to TRBJ2-1, with TRBD1 matching 9 bases. Germline values: CDR1 SEHNR, CDR2 FQNEAQ (reference sequence). V trimming: 1 base; J trimming: 3 bases; junction bases outside the gene matches: 1. The CDR3 runs to 15 residues. The CDR3 DNA sequence: TGTGCCAGCAGCTTAGGACAGGGGGACTACAATGAGCAGTTCTTC. As protein: CASSLGQGDYNEQFF. Looking up the rest from reference TRBV7-9 and TRBJ2-1 gives the full variable domain: DTGVSQNPRHKITKRGQNVTFRCDPISEHNRLYWYRQTLGQGPEFLTYFQNEAQLEKSRLLSDRFSAERPKGSFSTLEIQRTEQGDSAMYLCASSLGQGDYNEQFFGPGTRLTVL.

This clone was seen more than once but under ten times. The rearrangement joins TRBV6-2 or TRBV6-3 to TRBJ1-5; no reliable D call. Trimming took 2 bases from V and 6 from J, leaving 8 bases between them. Germline V gene data show CDR1 as MNHEY and CDR2 as SVGEGT. The CDR3 covers 13 residues. CDR3 amino acids: CASSYQVRQPQHF. CDR3 DNA sequence: TGTGCCAGCAGTTACCAGGTGCGTCAGCCCCAGCATTTT.

The rearrangement links TRBV7-2 to TRBJ2-7; D perhaps matches TRBD1 (5 bases). V lost 5 bases, J lost 0 bases, and 14 bases lay in between. The CDR3 extends over 15 amino acids. Per germline, CDR1 SGHTA and CDR2 FQGNSA. CDR3: CASSPGRASSYEQYF. The CDR3 DNA sequence: TGTGCCAGCAGCCCGGGCAGGGCGAGCTCCTACGAGCAGTACTTC.

The rearrangement joins TRBV6-5 to TRBJ2-1; no firm D call. Trimming took 5 bases from V and 5 from J, leaving 10 bases between them. Per germline, CDR1 MNHEY and CDR2 SVGAGI. This CDR3 region has 13 residues. DNA for the CDR3: TGTGCCAGCAGTCCCCCGACCGACAATGAGCAGTTCTTC. It specifies CASSPPTDNEQFF.

The CDR3 coding sequence is TGTGCCAGCAGCTCAGAACAACTAGAAGGTCCGTACAATGAGCAGTTCTTC. Translated, it gives CASSSEQLEGPYNEQFF. The gene calls are TRBV13 and TRBJ2-1; D perhaps matches TRBD2 (5 bases). The CDR3 runs to 17 residues. From germline, CDR1 is PRHDT and CDR2 FYEKMQ (reference sequence). Between the trimmed V and J ends, which lost 4 bases and 4 bases, there was a span of 20 bases.

This clone was detected once. The chain combines TRBV14 with TRBJ2-5; D might be TRBD2 (7 bases). The V gene's germline CDR1 is SGHDN and CDR2 FVKESK. The CDR3 consists of 18 residues. The germline V and J ends were trimmed by 4 bases and 0 bases, with 21 bases remaining between them. The CDR3 bases are TGTGCCAGCAGCCGAAGATTCGGGGGGCTCCAGTACCAAGAGACCCAGTACTTC. Its protein product is CASSRRFGGLQYQETQYF. The full variable domain, its missing parts supplied by reference TRBV14 and TRBJ2-5, is EAGVTQFPSHSVIEKGQTVTLRCDPISGHDNLYWYRRVMGKEIKFLLHFVKESKQDESGMPNNRFLAERTGGTYSTLKVQPAELEDSGVYFCASSRRFGGLQYQETQYFGPGTRLLVL.

This clone showed up just once. This chain connects TRBV29-1 to TRBJ2-3; tentatively, D is TRBD2 (5 bases). CDR1 is SQVTM, CDR2 ANQGSEA, per germline. The CDR3 consists of 12 residues. Trimming stripped 6 bases from V and 6 bases from J, with 13 bases between. The CDR3 loop is CSVDVPGDTQYF. The CDR3 DNA is TGCAGCGTCGATGTCCCGGGGGATACGCAGTATTTT.

The sample holds one count of this clone. The rearrangement uses TRBV15 and TRBJ1-1; 7 nucleotides align to TRBD1. Trimming took 4 bases from V and 0 from J; bases not matched to a gene: 5. Germline V CDR1 and CDR2: LNHNV, YYDKDF (reference sequence). The CDR3 has 15 amino acids. CDR3 protein: CATSKGQLMNTEAFF. The CDR3 nucleotides are TGTGCCACCAGCAAGGGACAGCTCATGAACACTGAAGCTTTCTTT.